Below are 5 T cell receptor beta chains sequenced from a single sample in a study of patients and donors after allogeneic stem cell transplantation. TCRdb called the RT-PCR reads again in MiXCR, with one record for every CDR3 protein. The profile shows hundreds of thousands of distinct CDR3 sequences, approximately 16% of them singletons. Sample: blood, either unsorted or a sorted T cell fraction (not recorded which). These receptors were obtained from a human donor who was either an allogeneic HSCT recipient or a stem cell or donor lymphocyte infusion donor (not recorded which). It is not recorded whose cells these are; they may come from a transplant donor.

The rearrangement links TRBV5-1 to TRBJ2-7; weak D call: TRBD1 (5 bases). The CDR3 is 11 amino acids. CDR1 SGHRS and CDR2 YFSETQ come from the germline V gene. V was shortened by 5 bases and J by 5 bases, with 8 bases between the two germline ends. The CDR3 sequence: CASRDTDEQYF. In nucleotides, the CDR3 is TGCGCCAGCAGGGACACAGACGAGCAGTACTTC. The full variable domain, in which reference TRBV5-1 and TRBJ2-7 provide the parts outside the CDR3, is KAGVTQTPRYLIKTRGQQVTLSCSPISGHRSVSWYQQTPGQGLQFLFEYFSETQRNKGNFPGRFSGRQFSNSRSEMNVSTLELGDSALYLCASRDTDEQYFGPGTRLTVT.

The chain links TRBV19 to TRBJ2-3, with D maybe TRBD2 (5 bases). The germline CDR1 and CDR2 sequences are LNHDA and SQIVND (reference sequence). This CDR3 comprises 15 residues. The V and J ends lost 0 bases and 8 bases respectively, with 15 bases between them. The CDR3 nucleotides are TGTGCCAGTAGTATAGATCGAGGGAGCCGGGGTACGCAGTATTTT. As protein: CASSIDRGSRGTQYF.

This clonotype was counted between two and nine times. The V and J genes are TRBV12-3 or TRBV12-4 and TRBJ1-6; 12 bases are a match to TRBD1. With V trimmed by 3 bases and J by 6 bases, 3 bases remained unmatched. This CDR3 comprises 16 residues. Here the CDR3 DNA reads TGTGCCAGCAGTTTGGGACAGGGGGCCCTTAATTCACCCCTCCACTTT. Protein product: CASSLGQGALNSPLHF.

In its sample, this clonotype was seen a few times. The gene calls are TRBV24-1 and TRBJ1-5; a weak D match, TRBD1 (5 bases). V lost 4 bases and J lost 7, with 16 bases in between. Germline values: CDR1 KGHDR, CDR2 SFDVKD. The CDR3 is 15 residues long. CDR3: CATSDAEGWGQPQHF. The CDR3 nucleotides read TGTGCCACCAGTGACGCAGAGGGGTGGGGGCAGCCCCAGCATTTT.

In this sample, this clonotype turned up many times. The rearrangement joins TRBV18 to TRBJ2-1; D is ambiguous. Per germline, CDR1 KGHSH and CDR2 LQKENI. The germline V and J ends were trimmed by 1 base and 8 bases, with 6 bases remaining between them. This CDR3 has 12 residues. The CDR3 here is CASSPQDHEQFF. Here the CDR3 DNA reads TGTGCCAGCTCACCACAGGACCATGAGCAGTTCTTC.